This record covers a single T cell receptor (beta chain). This entry is derived from a study of CD8 T cells in Susac syndrome. With random hexamers, 0.5 to 1 ug RNA was reverse transcribed. One entry per CDR3 protein results from TCRdb running MiXCR on the immunoSEQ multiplex PCR reads. The repertoire has about 210,000 distinct CDR3 sequences, around 96% of them found once; the top ten carry about 0.088%. The sequence derives from a human donor with multiple sclerosis. What was sequenced was CD4+ T cells from PBMCs.

This CDR3 reads CASSYSASGSSDTQYF. The CDR3 DNA sequence: TGCGCCAGCAGTTATAGTGCCAGCGGGAGTTCAGATACGCAGTATTTT. The gene calls are TRBV5-1 and TRBJ2-3; 8 bases are a match to TRBD2. J gave up 4 bases and V 5 bases, and 12 bases lay outside the gene matches. From germline, CDR1 is SGHRS and CDR2 YFSETQ. The CDR3 contains 16 residues.